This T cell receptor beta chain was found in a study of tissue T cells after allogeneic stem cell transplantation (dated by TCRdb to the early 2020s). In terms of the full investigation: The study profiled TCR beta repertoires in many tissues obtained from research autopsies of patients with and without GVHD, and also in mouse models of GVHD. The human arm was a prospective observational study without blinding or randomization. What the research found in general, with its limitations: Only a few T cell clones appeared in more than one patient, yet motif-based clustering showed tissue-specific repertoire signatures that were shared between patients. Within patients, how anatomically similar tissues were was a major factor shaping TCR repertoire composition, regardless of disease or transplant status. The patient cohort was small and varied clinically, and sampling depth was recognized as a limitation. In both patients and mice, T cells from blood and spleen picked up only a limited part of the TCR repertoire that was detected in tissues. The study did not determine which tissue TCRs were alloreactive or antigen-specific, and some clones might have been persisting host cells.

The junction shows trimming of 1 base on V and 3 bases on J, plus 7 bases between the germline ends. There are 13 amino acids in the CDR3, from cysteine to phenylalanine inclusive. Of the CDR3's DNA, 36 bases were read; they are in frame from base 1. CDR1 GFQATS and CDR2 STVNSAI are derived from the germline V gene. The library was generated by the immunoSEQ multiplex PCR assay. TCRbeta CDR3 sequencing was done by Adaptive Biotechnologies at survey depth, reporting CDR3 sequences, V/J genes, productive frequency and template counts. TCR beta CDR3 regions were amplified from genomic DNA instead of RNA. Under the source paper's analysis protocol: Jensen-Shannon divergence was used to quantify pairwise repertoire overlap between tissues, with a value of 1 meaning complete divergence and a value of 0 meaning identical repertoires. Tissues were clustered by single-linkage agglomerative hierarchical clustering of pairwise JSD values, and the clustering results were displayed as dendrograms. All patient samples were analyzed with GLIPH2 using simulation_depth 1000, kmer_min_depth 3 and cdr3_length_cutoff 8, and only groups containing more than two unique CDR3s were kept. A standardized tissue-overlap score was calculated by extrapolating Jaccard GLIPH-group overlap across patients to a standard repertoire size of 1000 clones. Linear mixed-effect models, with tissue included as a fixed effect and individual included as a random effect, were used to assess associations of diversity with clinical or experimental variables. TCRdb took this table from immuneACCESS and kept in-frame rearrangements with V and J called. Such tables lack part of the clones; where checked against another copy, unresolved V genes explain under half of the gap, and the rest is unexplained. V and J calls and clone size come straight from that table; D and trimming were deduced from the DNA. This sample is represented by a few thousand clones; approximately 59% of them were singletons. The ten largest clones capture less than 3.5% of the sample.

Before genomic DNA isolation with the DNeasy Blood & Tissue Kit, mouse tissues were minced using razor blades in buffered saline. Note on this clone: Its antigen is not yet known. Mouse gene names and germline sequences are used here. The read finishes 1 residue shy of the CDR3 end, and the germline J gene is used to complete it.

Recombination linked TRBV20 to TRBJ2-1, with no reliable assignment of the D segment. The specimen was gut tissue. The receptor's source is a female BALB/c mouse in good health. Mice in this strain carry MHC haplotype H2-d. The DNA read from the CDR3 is TGTGGTGCTAGGGTCGGGTTCTATGCTGAGCAGTTC. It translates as CGARVGFYAEQF. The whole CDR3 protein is CGARVGFYAEQFF.